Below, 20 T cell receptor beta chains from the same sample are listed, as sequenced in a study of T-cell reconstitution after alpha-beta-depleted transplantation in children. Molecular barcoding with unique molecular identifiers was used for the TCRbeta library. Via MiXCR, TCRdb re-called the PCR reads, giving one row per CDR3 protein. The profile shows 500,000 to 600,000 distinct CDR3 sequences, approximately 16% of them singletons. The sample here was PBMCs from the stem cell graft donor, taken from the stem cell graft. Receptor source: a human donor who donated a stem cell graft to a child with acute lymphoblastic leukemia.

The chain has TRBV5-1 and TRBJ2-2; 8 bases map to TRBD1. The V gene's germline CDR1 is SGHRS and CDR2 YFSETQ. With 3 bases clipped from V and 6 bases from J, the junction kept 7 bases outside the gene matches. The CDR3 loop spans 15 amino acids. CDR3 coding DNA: TGCGCCAGCAGCTATCGACAGGGGACCCCCGGGGAGCTGTTTTTT. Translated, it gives CASSYRQGTPGELFF.

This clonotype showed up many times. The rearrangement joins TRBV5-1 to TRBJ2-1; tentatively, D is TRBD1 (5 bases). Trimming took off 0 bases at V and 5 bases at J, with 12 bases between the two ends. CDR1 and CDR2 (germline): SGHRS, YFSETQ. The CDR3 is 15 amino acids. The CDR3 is CASSLEQGWNNEQFF. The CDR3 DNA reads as TGCGCCAGCAGCTTGGAGCAGGGATGGAACAATGAGCAGTTCTTC.

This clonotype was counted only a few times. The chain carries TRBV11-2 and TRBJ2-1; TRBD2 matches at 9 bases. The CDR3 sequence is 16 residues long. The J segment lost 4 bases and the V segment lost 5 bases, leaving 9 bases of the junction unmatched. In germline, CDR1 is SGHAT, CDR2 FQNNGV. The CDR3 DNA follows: TGTGCCAGCAGCGACGGGACTAGCCTAGAGTACAATGAGCAGTTCTTC. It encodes CASSDGTSLEYNEQFF.

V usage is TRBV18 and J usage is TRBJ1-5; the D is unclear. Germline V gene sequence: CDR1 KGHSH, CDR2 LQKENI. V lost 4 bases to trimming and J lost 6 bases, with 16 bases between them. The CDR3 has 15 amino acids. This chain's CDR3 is CASSRTPPRVQPQHF. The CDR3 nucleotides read TGTGCCAGCTCACGCACGCCGCCGAGGGTTCAGCCCCAGCATTTT.

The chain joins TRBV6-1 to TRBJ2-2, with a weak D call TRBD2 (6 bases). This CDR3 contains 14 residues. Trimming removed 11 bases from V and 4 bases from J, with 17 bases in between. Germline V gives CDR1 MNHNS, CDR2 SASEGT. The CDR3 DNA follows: TGTGCCCATCGATCTGGGGAGGCCACCGGGGAGCTGTTTTTT. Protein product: CAHRSGEATGELFF.

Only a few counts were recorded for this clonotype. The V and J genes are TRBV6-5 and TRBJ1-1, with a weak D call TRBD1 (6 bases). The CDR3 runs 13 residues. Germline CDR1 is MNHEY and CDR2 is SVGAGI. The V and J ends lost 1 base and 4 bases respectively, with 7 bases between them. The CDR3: CASSYLGATEAFF. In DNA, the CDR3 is TGTGCCAGCAGTTACTTGGGGGCCACTGAAGCTTTCTTT.

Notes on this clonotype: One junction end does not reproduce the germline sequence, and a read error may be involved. DNA of the CDR3: TGCTGTGCTAGAGACTTGGTGGGCCCCTCAGGGGAAAAACTGTTTTTT. This translates into CCARDLVGPSGEKLFF. The V and J genes are TRBV20-1 and TRBJ1-4, with D possibly TRBD1 on 5 matching bases. Germline V gene data show CDR1 as DFQATT and CDR2 as SNEGSKA (reference sequence). The length of the CDR3 is 16 residues.

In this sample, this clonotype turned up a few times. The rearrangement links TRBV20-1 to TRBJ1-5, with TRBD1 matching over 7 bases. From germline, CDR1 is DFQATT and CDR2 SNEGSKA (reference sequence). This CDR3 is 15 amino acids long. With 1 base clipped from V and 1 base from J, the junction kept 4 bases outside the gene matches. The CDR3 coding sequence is TGCAGTGCTAGAGTGGGGACAGACAGCAATCAGCCCCAGCATTTT. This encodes CSARVGTDSNQPQHF.

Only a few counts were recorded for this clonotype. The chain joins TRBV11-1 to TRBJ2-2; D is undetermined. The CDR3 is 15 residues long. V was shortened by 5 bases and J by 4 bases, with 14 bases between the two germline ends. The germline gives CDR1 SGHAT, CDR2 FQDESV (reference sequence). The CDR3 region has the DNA TGTGCCAGCAGCCCCCTTGACCCGGGCACCGGGGAGCTGTTTTTT. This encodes CASSPLDPGTGELFF.

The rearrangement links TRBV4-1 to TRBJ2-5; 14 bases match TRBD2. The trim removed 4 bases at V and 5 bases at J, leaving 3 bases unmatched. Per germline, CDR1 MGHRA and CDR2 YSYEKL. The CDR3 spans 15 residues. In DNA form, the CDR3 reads TGCGCCAGCAGCCCCAGACTAGCGGGAGGGGAGACCCAGTACTTC. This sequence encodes CASSPRLAGGETQYF.

The CDR3 sequence: CASSITPGLAGEETQYF. As DNA, the CDR3 is TGTGCCAGTAGTATAACACCGGGACTAGCGGGAGAAGAGACCCAGTACTTC. The J gene is TRBJ2-5, the V gene TRBV19, with TRBD2 matching 14 bases. The CDR3 spans 17 residues. Germline V gene data show CDR1 as LNHDA and CDR2 as SQIVND (reference sequence). Losses at the gene ends were 2 bases for V and 3 bases for J; bases not matched to a gene: 5.

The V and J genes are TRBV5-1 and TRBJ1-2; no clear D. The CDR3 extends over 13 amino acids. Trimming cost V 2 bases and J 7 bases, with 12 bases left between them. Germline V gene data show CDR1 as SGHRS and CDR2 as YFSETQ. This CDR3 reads CASSLGYDLGYTF. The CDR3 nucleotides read TGCGCCAGCAGCTTAGGTTATGATCTTGGCTACACCTTC.

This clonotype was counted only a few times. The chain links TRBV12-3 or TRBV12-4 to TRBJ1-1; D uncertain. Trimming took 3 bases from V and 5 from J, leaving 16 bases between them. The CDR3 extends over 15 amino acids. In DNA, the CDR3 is TGTGCCAGCAGTTTGAGAGTAGCCGGCGGGACTGAAGCTTTCTTT. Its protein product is CASSLRVAGGTEAFF.

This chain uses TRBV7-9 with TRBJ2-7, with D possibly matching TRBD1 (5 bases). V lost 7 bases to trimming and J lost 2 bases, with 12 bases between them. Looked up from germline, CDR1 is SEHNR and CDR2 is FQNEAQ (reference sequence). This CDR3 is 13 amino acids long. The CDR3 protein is CASTGLTPYEQYF. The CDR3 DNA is TGTGCCAGCACAGGGCTTACCCCCTACGAGCAGTACTTC.

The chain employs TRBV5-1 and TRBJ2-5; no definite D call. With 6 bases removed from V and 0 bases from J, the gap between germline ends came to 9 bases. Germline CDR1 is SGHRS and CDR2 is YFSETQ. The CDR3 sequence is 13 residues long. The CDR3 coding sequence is TGCGCCAGCACGACATTAAACCAAGAGACCCAGTACTTC. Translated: CASTTLNQETQYF.

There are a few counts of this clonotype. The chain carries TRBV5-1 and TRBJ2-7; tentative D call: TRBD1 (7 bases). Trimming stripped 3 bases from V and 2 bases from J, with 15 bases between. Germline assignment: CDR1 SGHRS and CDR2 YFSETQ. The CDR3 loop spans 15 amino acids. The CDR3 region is CASSSGDRPTYEQYF. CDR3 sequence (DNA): TGCGCCAGCAGCTCGGGGGACAGACCGACCTACGAGCAGTACTTC. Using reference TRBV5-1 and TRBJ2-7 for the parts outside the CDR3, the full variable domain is KAGVTQTPRYLIKTRGQQVTLSCSPISGHRSVSWYQQTPGQGLQFLFEYFSETQRNKGNFPGRFSGRQFSNSRSEMNVSTLELGDSALYLCASSSGDRPTYEQYFGPGTRLTVT.

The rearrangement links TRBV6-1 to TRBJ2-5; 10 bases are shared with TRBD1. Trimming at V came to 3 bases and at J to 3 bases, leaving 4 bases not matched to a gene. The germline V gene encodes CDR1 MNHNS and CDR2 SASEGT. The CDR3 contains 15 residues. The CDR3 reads CASSDTGTGEETQYF. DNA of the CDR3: TGTGCCAGCAGTGATACCGGGACAGGGGAAGAGACCCAGTACTTC.

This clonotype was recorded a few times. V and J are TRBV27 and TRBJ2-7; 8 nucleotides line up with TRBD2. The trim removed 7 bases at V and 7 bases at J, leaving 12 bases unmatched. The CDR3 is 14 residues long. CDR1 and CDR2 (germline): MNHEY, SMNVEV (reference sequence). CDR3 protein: CASNSRPTSGEQYF. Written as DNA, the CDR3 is TGTGCCAGCAATTCGCGCCCCACTAGCGGTGAGCAGTACTTC.

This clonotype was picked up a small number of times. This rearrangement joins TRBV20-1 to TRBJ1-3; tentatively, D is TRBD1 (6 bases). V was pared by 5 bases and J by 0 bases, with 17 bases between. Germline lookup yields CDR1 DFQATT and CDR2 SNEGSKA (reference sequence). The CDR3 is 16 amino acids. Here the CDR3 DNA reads TGCAGTGCTCCGCTCCCAGGGGCCCGCTCTGGAAACACCATATATTTT. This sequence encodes CSAPLPGARSGNTIYF.

The CDR3 region has the DNA TGCGCCAGCAGGTGGGAGGGAGATGGCTACACCTTC. This encodes CASRWEGDGYTF. The rearrangement uses TRBV5-1 and TRBJ1-2; D unclear. This CDR3 has 12 residues. The germline V gene has CDR1 SGHRS and CDR2 YFSETQ. The V end lost 5 bases, the J end lost 6 bases, and 11 bases lay between the germline ends.